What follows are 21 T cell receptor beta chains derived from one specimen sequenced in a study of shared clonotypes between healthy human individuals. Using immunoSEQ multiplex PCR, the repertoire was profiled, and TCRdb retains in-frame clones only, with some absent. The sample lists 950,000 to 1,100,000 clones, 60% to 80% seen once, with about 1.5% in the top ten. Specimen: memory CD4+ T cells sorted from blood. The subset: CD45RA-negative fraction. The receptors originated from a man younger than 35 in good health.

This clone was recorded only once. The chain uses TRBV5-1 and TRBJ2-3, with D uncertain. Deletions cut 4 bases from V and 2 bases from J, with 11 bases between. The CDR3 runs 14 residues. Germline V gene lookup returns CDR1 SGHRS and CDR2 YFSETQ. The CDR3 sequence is CASSPGRFTDTQYF. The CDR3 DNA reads TGCGCCAGCAGCCCGGGTCGATTCACAGATACGCAGTATTTT.

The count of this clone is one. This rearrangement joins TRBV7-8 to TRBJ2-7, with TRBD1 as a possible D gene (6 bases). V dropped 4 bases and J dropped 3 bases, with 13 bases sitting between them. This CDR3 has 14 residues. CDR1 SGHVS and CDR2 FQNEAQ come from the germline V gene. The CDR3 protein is CASSSRDKNYEQYF. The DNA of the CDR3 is TGTGCCAGCAGCTCCCGGGACAAAAACTACGAGCAGTACTTC.

CDR3 in amino acids: CAWSTREGYGYTF. The CDR3 DNA sequence: TGTGCCTGGAGTACTCGCGAGGGCTATGGCTACACCTTC. This rearrangement joins TRBV30 to TRBJ1-2; D uncertain. The CDR3 contains 13 residues. The V end lost 2 bases, the J end lost 4 bases, and 11 bases lay between the germline ends. Germline CDR1 GTSNPN, CDR2 SVGIG (reference sequence).

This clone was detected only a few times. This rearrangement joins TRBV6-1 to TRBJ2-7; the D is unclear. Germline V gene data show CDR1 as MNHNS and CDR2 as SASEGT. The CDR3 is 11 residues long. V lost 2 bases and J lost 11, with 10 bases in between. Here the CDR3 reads CASSEKGPEYF. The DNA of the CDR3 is TGTGCCAGCAGTGAAAAGGGTCCGGAGTACTTC.

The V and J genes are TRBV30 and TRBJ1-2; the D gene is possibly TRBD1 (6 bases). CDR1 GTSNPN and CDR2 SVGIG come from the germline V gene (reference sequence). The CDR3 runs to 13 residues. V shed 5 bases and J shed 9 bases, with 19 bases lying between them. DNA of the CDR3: TGTGCCTGGGGGGCAGGGGCCCCAATGAGCTACACCTTC. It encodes CAWGAGAPMSYTF.

In nucleotides, the CDR3 is TGTGCCAGCAGCTGGACTAGCGAGGAGACCCAGTACTTC. The encoded protein is CASSWTSEETQYF. The V gene is TRBV5-4, the J gene TRBJ2-5, with 9 bases identical to TRBD2. Germline V CDR1 and CDR2: SGHNT, YYREEE (reference sequence). This CDR3 is built from 13 residues. Trimming took 3 bases from V and 5 from J; bases not matched to a gene: 2.

The CDR3 sequence is CASSPLGQFQYF. The CDR3 nucleotides read TGTGCCAGCAGCCCGCTAGGGCAGTTCCAGTACTTC. The V call is TRBV11-1, the J call TRBJ2-7, with unresolved D. There are 12 residues in the CDR3. Germline CDR1 SGHAT, CDR2 FQDESV (reference sequence). Trimming stripped 5 bases from V and 10 bases from J, with 15 bases between.

The CDR3 protein is CASSRPGTGPEGEAFF. DNA of the CDR3: TGCGCCAGCAGCCGTCCCGGGACAGGGCCGGAGGGGGAAGCTTTCTTT. The chain uses TRBV5-1 and TRBJ1-1, with TRBD1 identical over 9 bases. CDR1 and CDR2 (germline): SGHRS, YFSETQ. This CDR3 contains 16 residues. With V trimmed by 4 bases and J by 8 bases, 15 bases remained unmatched.

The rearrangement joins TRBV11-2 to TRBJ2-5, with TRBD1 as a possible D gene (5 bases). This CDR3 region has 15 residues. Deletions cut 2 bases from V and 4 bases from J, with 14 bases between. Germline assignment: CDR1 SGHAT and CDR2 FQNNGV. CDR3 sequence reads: CASSLSAGSRETQYF. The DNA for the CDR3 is TGTGCCAGCAGCTTAAGTGCAGGGTCTAGAGAGACCCAGTACTTC.

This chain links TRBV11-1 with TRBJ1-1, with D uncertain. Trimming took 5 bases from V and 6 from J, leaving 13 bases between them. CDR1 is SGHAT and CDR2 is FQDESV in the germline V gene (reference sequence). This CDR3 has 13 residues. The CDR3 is CASSKRRLSEAFF. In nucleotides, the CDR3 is TGTGCCAGCAGCAAACGACGGTTATCTGAAGCTTTCTTT.

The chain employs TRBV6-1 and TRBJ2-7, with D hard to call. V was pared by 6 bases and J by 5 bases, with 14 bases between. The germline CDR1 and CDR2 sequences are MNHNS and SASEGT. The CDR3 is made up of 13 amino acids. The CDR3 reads CASRKETENEQYF. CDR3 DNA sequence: TGTGCCAGCAGGAAGGAGACTGAAAACGAGCAGTACTTC.

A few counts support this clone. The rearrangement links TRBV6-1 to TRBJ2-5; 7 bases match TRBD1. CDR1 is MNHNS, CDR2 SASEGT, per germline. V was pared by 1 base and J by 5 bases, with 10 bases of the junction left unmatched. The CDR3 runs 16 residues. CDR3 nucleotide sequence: TGTGCCAGCAGTGAAGGGATGGGACAGTATAGTGAGACCCAGTACTTC. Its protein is CASSEGMGQYSETQYF.

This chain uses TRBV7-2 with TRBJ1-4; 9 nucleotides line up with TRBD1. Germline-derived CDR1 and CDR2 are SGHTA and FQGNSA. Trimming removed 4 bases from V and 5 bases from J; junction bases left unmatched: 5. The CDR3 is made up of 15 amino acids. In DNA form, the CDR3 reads TGTGCCAGCAGCTCCAGACAGGGGGGGAATGAAAAACTGTTTTTT. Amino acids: CASSSRQGGNEKLFF.

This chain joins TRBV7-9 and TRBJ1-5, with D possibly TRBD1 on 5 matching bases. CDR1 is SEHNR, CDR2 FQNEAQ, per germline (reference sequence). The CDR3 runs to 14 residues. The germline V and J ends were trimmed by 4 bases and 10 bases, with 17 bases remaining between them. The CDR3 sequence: CASSSQGLGAPQHF. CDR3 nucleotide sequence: TGTGCCAGCAGCTCGCAGGGCCTAGGGGCCCCCCAGCATTTT.

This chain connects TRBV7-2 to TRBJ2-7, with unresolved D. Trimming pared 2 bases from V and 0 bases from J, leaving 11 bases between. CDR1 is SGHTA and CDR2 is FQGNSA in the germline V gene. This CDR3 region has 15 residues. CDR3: CASSLIPGYSYEQYF. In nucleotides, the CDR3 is TGTGCCAGCAGCTTAATCCCAGGCTACTCCTACGAGCAGTACTTC.

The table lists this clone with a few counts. CDR3: CASSRTQPQHF. CDR3 nucleotides: TGTGCCAGCAGCCGCACCCAGCCCCAGCATTTT. The J gene is TRBJ1-5, the V gene TRBV11-2, with D uncertain. V lost 5 bases and J 7 bases, leaving 6 bases between the germline ends. CDR3 length: 11 residues. Germline CDR1 reads SGHAT; CDR2 reads FQNNGV. Full variable domain (outside the CDR3, taken from reference TRBV11-2 and TRBJ1-5): EAGVAQSPRYKIIEKRQSVAFWCNPISGHATLYWYQQILGQGPKLLIQFQNNGVVDDSQLPKDRFSAERLKGVDSTLKIQPAKLEDSAVYLCASSRTQPQHFGDGTRLSIL.

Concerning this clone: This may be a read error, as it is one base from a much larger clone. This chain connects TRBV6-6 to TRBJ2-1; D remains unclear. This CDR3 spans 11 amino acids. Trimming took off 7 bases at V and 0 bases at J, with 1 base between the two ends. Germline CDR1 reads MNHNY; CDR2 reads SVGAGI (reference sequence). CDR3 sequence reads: CASNSYNEQFF. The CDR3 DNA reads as TGTGCCAGCAACTCCTACAATGAGCAGTTCTTC.

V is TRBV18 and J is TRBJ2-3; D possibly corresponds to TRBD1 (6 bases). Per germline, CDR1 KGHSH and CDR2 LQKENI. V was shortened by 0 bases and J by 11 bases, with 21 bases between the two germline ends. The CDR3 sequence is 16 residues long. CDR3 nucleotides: TGTGCCAGCTCACCACCGATCCCACTATCTGGGGGCGTGCAGTATTTT. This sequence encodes CASSPPIPLSGGVQYF.

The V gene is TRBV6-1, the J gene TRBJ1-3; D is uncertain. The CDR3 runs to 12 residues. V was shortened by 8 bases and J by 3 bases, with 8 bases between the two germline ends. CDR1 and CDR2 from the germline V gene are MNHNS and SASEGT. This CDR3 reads CASVGFGNTIYF. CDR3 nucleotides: TGTGCCAGCGTGGGTTTTGGAAACACCATATATTTT.

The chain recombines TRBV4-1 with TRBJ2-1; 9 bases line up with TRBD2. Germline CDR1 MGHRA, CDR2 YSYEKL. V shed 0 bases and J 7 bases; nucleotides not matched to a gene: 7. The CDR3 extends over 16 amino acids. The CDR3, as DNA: TGCGCCAGCAGCCAAGATCCGGGACTAGCAGGTAATGAGCAGTTCTTC. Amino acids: CASSQDPGLAGNEQFF.

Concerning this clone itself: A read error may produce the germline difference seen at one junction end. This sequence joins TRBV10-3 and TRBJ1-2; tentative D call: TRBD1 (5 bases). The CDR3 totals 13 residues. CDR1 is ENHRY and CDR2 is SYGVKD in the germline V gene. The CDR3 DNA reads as TGTGCCATCAACTCACAAGACAGTTTGGCCCCTTCCTTC. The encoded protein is CAINSQDSLAPSF.